The present entry profiles one T cell receptor beta chain with its context. Its antigen is not known. Together with a sample-barcoded 5' primer, a J-beta primer mix was included in a second PCR lasting roughly 7 to 11 cycles. MiXCR, applied by TCRdb to the 5' RACE reads, yields one record per CDR3 protein. The sample has 730,000 or so distinct CDR3 sequences, around two fifths seen once. This entry comes from a study of blood T cells in healthy people across ages. Study-level background: Capturing about one barcoded beta molecule per two T cells was achieved by template switching. Whole-study results and caveats: Underestimates were what the diversity estimates from one million T cells were considered to be.

Donor samples were obtained from healthy Caucasian individuals from Russia, aged about 6 to 95. PBMCs, at least 7 million per sample, were isolated. Sample: blood. This clonotype was obtained from a man aged 80 or over in good health.

The CDR3 spells CSAQGAIAGPYNEQFF. CDR3 sequence (DNA): TGCAGTGCCCAAGGTGCTATAGCGGGACCCTACAATGAGCAGTTCTTC. The V gene is TRBV20-1, the J gene TRBJ2-1, with TRBD2 matching over 8 bases. The CDR3 has 16 amino acids. Looked up from germline, CDR1 is DFQATT and CDR2 is SNEGSKA (reference sequence). J lost 2 bases, V lost 6 bases, and 12 bases had no gene match.